This T cell receptor (beta chain) was identified in a study of cytomegalovirus exposure and HLA in healthy donors. Findings of the study overall: In an earlier analysis, most TCR beta V segments were productive about 87% or about 30% of the time.

PCR used 60 Vbeta primers and 13 Jbeta primers. Produced via immunoSEQ multiplex PCR; TCRdb's table is partial and in-frame only. The data hold about 230,000 clones, with 77% observed a single time. As regards this clone: Its antigen is not identified.

The CDR3 is 15 amino acids. The ends were cut back, 5 bases at V and 6 bases at J, with 14 bases in the middle. Per the germline V gene, CDR1 is SGHTA and CDR2 is FQGNSA. The clonotype was recovered from a woman aged 60 to 75 in good health and CMV-seropositive. The rearrangement links TRBV7-2 to TRBJ1-6; D is uncertain. The sequenced sample consisted of PBMCs. The chain's CDR3 is CASSPARQINSPLHF. CDR3 DNA sequence: TGTGCCAGCAGCCCCGCCAGACAAATTAATTCACCCCTCCACTTT.